Presented here are 30 T cell receptor beta chains from one specimen sequenced in a study of T-cell reconstitution after alpha-beta-depleted transplantation in children. TCRbeta library preparation incorporated unique molecular identifiers. One entry per CDR3 protein, called by TCRdb with MiXCR from the PCR reads. The top ten clones hold about 4.2% of a sample with about 610,000 distinct CDR3 sequences, 8% to 11% of them seen once. The specimen was PBMCs from the stem cell graft donor, collected from the stem cell graft. The receptors originated from a human donor who donated a stem cell graft to a child with acute myeloid leukemia.

This clonotype occurred many times. The rearrangement links TRBV20-1 to TRBJ2-7; unclear D gene. The CDR3 extends over 14 amino acids. V lost 6 bases to trimming and J lost 3 bases, with 18 bases between them. Per the germline V gene, CDR1 is DFQATT and CDR2 is SNEGSKA (reference sequence). The CDR3 DNA reads TGCAGTGCCAAAAACAGTCTCAGTGACTACGAGCAGTACTTC. As protein: CSAKNSLSDYEQYF.

Ten or more counts support this clonotype. The chain links TRBV12-3 or TRBV12-4 to TRBJ2-6; no clear D gene. V was trimmed by 3 bases and J by 4 bases, leaving 10 bases between them. The CDR3 is made up of 15 amino acids. CDR3 amino acids: CASSFSTSGANVLTF. The CDR3 bases are TGTGCCAGCAGTTTTTCGACATCCGGGGCCAACGTCCTGACTTTC.

This clonotype showed up many times. The chain employs TRBV29-1 and TRBJ2-7; D unclear. CDR3 length equals 14 residues. The germline V and J ends were trimmed by 5 bases and 2 bases, with 16 bases remaining between them. Germline lookup yields CDR1 SQVTM and CDR2 ANQGSEA. CDR3 protein: CSVPSLARPYEQYF. CDR3 DNA: TGCAGCGTTCCTTCGTTGGCCAGACCCTACGAGCAGTACTTC.

This clonotype was counted at least ten times. Here the CDR3 DNA reads TGCAGCGTCCTTAGCGGGAGTGTTTACGAGCAGTACTTC. This sequence encodes CSVLSGSVYEQYF. This chain uses TRBV29-1 with TRBJ2-7, with 9 bases matching TRBD2. Germline-derived CDR1 and CDR2 are SQVTM and ANQGSEA. The J segment lost 4 bases and the V segment lost 6 bases, leaving 7 bases of the junction unmatched. The CDR3 length is 13 residues.

This clonotype was counted between two and nine times. The rearrangement links TRBV25-1 to TRBJ2-5; possibly TRBD1 for D (6 bases). Trimming pared 6 bases from V and 0 bases from J, leaving 14 bases between. Germline CDR1 and CDR2: MGHDK and SYGVNS. The CDR3 runs 15 residues. This CDR3 is CASSSRGTYQETQYF. The CDR3 DNA reads TGTGCCAGCAGCTCCAGAGGGACATACCAAGAGACCCAGTACTTC.

This clonotype came up many times. The CDR3 here is CAISLDASSYEQYF. DNA for the CDR3: TGTGCCATCAGCCTCGACGCGAGCTCCTACGAGCAGTACTTC. The gene calls are TRBV10-3 and TRBJ2-7; D is unclear. Trimming removed 6 bases from V and 0 bases from J, with 12 bases in between. Germline V gives CDR1 ENHRY, CDR2 SYGVKD. CDR3 length: 14 residues.

This clonotype was counted a few times. The rearrangement uses TRBV4-3 and TRBJ2-7; 9 nucleotides agree with TRBD2. This CDR3 comprises 19 residues. CDR1 is LGHNA and CDR2 is YSLEER in the germline V gene. V trimming: 1 base; J trimming: 0 bases; junction bases outside the gene matches: 13. The CDR3 nucleotides are TGCGCCAGCAGCCAAGTGGTCGGGTCGGCTAGCGGGATCTCCTACGAGCAGTACTTC. It is translated as CASSQVVGSASGISYEQYF.

The rearrangement links TRBV7-2 to TRBJ1-3; no reliable D call. Germline CDR1 SGHTA, CDR2 FQGNSA. Trimming removed 2 bases at V and 0 bases at J, with 8 bases between. The CDR3 spans 15 residues. As DNA, the CDR3 is TGTGCCAGCAGCTTAATTCAGTTCTCTGGAAACACCATATATTTT. Amino acids: CASSLIQFSGNTIYF. The full variable domain, with the rest looked up from reference TRBV7-2 and TRBJ1-3, is GAGVSQSPSNKVTEKGKDVELRCDPISGHTALYWYRQSLGQGLEFLIYFQGNSAPDKSGLPSDRFSAERTGGSVSTLTIQRTQQEDSAVYLCASSLIQFSGNTIYFGEGSWLTVV.

This clonotype was picked up many times. The V gene is TRBV29-1, the J gene TRBJ1-3; the match to TRBD1 covers 7 bases. The CDR3 runs 15 residues. V lost 4 bases and J lost 1; bases outside the gene matches: 7. CDR1 and CDR2 from the germline V gene are SQVTM and ANQGSEA. CDR3 DNA: TGCAGCGTTGGGACCACAGGGGTTTCTGGAAACACCATATATTTT. Protein: CSVGTTGVSGNTIYF.

The chain couples TRBV20-1 to TRBJ1-2; D remains ambiguous. Trimming left V 4 bases short and J 5 bases short, with 8 bases between. Germline V CDR1 and CDR2: DFQATT, SNEGSKA (reference sequence). This CDR3 is built from 11 residues. Here the CDR3 reads CSATTTYGYTF. In DNA, the CDR3 is TGCAGTGCTACCACGACTTATGGCTACACCTTC.

This clonotype was counted between two and nine times. V gene TRBV6-6 combines with J gene TRBJ2-7; no definite D call. V shed 3 bases and J shed 5 bases, with 5 bases lying between them. CDR1 MNHNY and CDR2 SVGAGI come from the germline V gene (reference sequence). The CDR3 has 11 amino acids. DNA for the CDR3: TGTGCCAGCAGTTATCGTAACGAGCAGTACTTC. Its protein is CASSYRNEQYF.

This clonotype was counted ten times or more. The chain links TRBV20-1 to TRBJ2-1; 9 nucleotides line up with TRBD2. CDR1 and CDR2 (germline): DFQATT, SNEGSKA (reference sequence). The CDR3 is 17 amino acids. V was clipped by 0 bases and J by 6 bases; unmatched bases: 12. Here the CDR3 reads CSARDRRAGGLTNEQFF. CDR3 nucleotides: TGCAGTGCTAGAGATCGTCGAGCGGGAGGCCTGACCAATGAGCAGTTCTTC.

The table lists this clonotype with many counts. CDR3 protein: CASSVVRDVGNEQFF. Written as DNA, the CDR3 is TGTGCCAGCAGTGTAGTGCGGGACGTTGGAAATGAGCAGTTCTTC. V usage is TRBV6-1 and J usage is TRBJ2-1, with a weak D call TRBD2 (6 bases). Germline V gene data show CDR1 as MNHNS and CDR2 as SASEGT. V gave up 4 bases and J gave up 7 bases, with 17 bases separating them. The CDR3 consists of 15 residues.

Only one count was recorded for this clonotype. This sequence joins TRBV20-1 and TRBJ2-7, with 9 positions matching TRBD1. Per the germline V gene, CDR1 is DFQATT and CDR2 is SNEGSKA (reference sequence). The CDR3 spans 14 residues. Trimming removed 6 bases from V and 3 bases from J; junction bases left unmatched: 9. CDR3 DNA sequence: TGCAGTGCGCCTCCCGGACAGGGGATCTACGAGCAGTACTTC. Translating gives CSAPPGQGIYEQYF.

This clonotype has only a few counts. The rearrangement uses TRBV20-1 and TRBJ1-3; D uncertain. Germline V lookup: CDR1 DFQATT, CDR2 SNEGSKA (reference sequence). The length of the CDR3 is 14 residues. The V end was cut by 4 bases, the J end by 0 bases, with 10 bases between. In nucleotides, the CDR3 is TGCAGTGCTATCCCTTTACACTCTGGAAACACCATATATTTT. It codes for CSAIPLHSGNTIYF.

V is TRBV25-1 and J is TRBJ2-2; TRBD2 matches 10 bases. Trimming cost V 4 bases and J 6 bases; bases outside gene matches: 2. The CDR3 totals 14 residues. CDR1 MGHDK and CDR2 SYGVNS come from the germline V gene. CDR3 coding DNA: TGTGCCAGCAGTGCTAGCGGGAGAGCCGGGGAGCTGTTTTTT. Residues: CASSASGRAGELFF.

This clonotype appeared a few times. This chain links TRBV12-3 or TRBV12-4 with TRBJ1-5; a weak D match, TRBD1 (6 bases). The CDR3 has 16 residues. The germline V and J ends were trimmed by 6 bases and 3 bases, with 18 bases remaining between them. The CDR3 loop is CASSPEGGSDNQPQHF. CDR3 sequence (DNA): TGTGCCAGCAGCCCTGAAGGGGGTTCAGACAATCAGCCCCAGCATTTT.

The genes are TRBV6-1 and TRBJ1-2, with TRBD1 as a possible D gene (5 bases). The V end lost 5 bases, the J end lost 1 base, and 14 bases lay between the germline ends. This CDR3 spans 15 amino acids. CDR1 MNHNS and CDR2 SASEGT come from the germline V gene. CDR3 residues: CASSTQGGLNYGYTF. The CDR3 DNA sequence: TGTGCCAGCAGTACCCAGGGAGGGCTTAACTATGGCTACACCTTC.

CDR3 coding DNA: TGCAGTGCTAATTCCGAAGAGACCCAGTACTTC. Its protein is CSANSEETQYF. The J gene is TRBJ2-5, the V gene TRBV20-1, with unresolved D. The CDR3 runs 11 residues. Per germline, CDR1 DFQATT and CDR2 SNEGSKA (reference sequence). The ends were cut back, 4 bases at V and 3 bases at J, with 6 bases in the middle.

This clonotype appeared many times. This chain uses TRBV24-1 with TRBJ2-3, with TRBD1 matching 11 bases. After removal of 4 bases from V and 2 bases from J, the junction contained 7 bases not matched to a gene. Germline-derived CDR1 and CDR2 are KGHDR and SFDVKD. The CDR3 loop spans 17 amino acids. CDR3 coding DNA: TGTGCCACCAGTGAGGCCGGACAGGGGGCGTCCACAGATACGCAGTATTTT. This encodes CATSEAGQGASTDTQYF.

To note about this clonotype: Its ends do not fully match the called genes, so a read error is possible. The rearrangement links TRBV12-3 or TRBV12-4 to TRBJ2-3; 9 bases map to TRBD1. The CDR3 is 15 residues long. The CDR3, as DNA: TGTGCCAGCAGATACCGGGACAGGGACACACATACGCAGTATTTT. It translates to CASRYRDRDTHTQYF.

The table lists this clonotype with many counts. The chain is built from TRBV12-3 or TRBV12-4 and TRBJ1-3, with 10 bases lining up with TRBD1. V lost 6 bases to trimming and J lost 3 bases; unmatched junction nucleotides: 5. This CDR3 comprises 15 residues. This chain's CDR3 is CASRRQGASGNTIYF. Written as DNA, the CDR3 is TGTGCCAGCAGGCGACAGGGGGCGAGTGGAAACACCATATATTTT.

This clonotype has a handful of counts. V is TRBV6-2 or TRBV6-3 and J is TRBJ2-2; TRBD2 matches 7 bases. Germline assignment: CDR1 MNHEY and CDR2 SVGEGT. V trimming: 5 bases; J trimming: 5 bases; junction bases outside the gene matches: 11. The length of the CDR3 is 16 residues. Written as DNA, the CDR3 is TGTGCCAGCAGTAAACTAGCGCCCGAGGTTACCGGGGAGCTGTTTTTT. Translating it yields CASSKLAPEVTGELFF.

There are many counts of this clonotype. The J gene is TRBJ2-7, the V gene TRBV5-4; no definite D call. Germline CDR1 is SGHNT and CDR2 is YYREEE (reference sequence). The CDR3 is made up of 13 amino acids. V lost 2 bases and J lost 2, with 8 bases in between. Here the CDR3 reads CASSFSGAYEQYF. In DNA form, the CDR3 reads TGTGCCAGCAGCTTTTCTGGGGCCTACGAGCAGTACTTC.

This clonotype was observed many times. This sequence joins TRBV14 and TRBJ2-3; the D call may be TRBD1 or TRBD2 (5 bases each). The V end lost 4 bases, the J end lost 4 bases, and 18 bases lay between the germline ends. Germline CDR1 SGHDN, CDR2 FVKESK. The CDR3 covers 16 residues. The CDR3 loop reads CASSPPGTVTADTQYF. DNA for the CDR3: TGTGCCAGCAGCCCTCCTGGGACGGTAACCGCAGATACGCAGTATTTT.

This clonotype was detected once. Without the conserved terminal phenylalanine or tryptophan, this CDR3 likely stems from a read error. The CDR3 sequence: CSVEDWTSPSTDTQYL. The DNA of the CDR3 is TGCAGCGTTGAAGATTGGACATCCCCCTCCACAGATACGCAGTATTTA. V gene TRBV29-1 combines with J gene TRBJ2-3; D is possibly TRBD1 (5 bases). Trimming removed 0 bases from V and 2 bases from J, with 15 bases in between. The CDR3 is 16 residues long. Germline values: CDR1 SQVTM, CDR2 ANQGSEA.

This clonotype was recorded many times. The chain recombines TRBV20-1 with TRBJ2-3; no definite D call. Between the trimmed V and J ends, which lost 5 bases and 0 bases, there was a span of 3 bases. Germline-derived CDR1 and CDR2 are DFQATT and SNEGSKA (reference sequence). The CDR3 is 11 residues long. CDR3 in DNA: TGCAGTGCTCCTAGCACAGATACGCAGTATTTT. Residues: CSAPSTDTQYF.

Notes on this clonotype: A much bigger clone sits one base away, suggesting this may be a read error. The rearrangement uses TRBV20-1 and TRBJ2-3, with 8 positions matching TRBD2. V lost 3 bases and J lost 5; bases outside the gene matches: 4. The germline V gene has CDR1 DFQATT and CDR2 SNEGSKA (reference sequence). This CDR3 has 13 amino acids. As DNA, the CDR3 is TGCAGTGCTAGGCCAGCGGGAGTAGATACGCAGTATTTT. Translating gives CSARPAGVDTQYF.

In its sample, this clonotype was seen many times. J is TRBJ1-1 and V is TRBV15; D is unclear. V lost 8 bases, J lost 1 base, and 8 bases lay in between. This CDR3 contains 12 residues. Germline-derived CDR1 and CDR2 are LNHNV and YYDKDF (reference sequence). The DNA for the CDR3 is TGTGCCACCGGACCGACGAACACTGAAGCTTTCTTT. Its protein product is CATGPTNTEAFF.

This clonotype was seen ten or more times. The chain links TRBV3-1 to TRBJ2-7; D is unresolved. Per the germline V gene, CDR1 is LGHDT and CDR2 is YNNKEL (reference sequence). The V gene lost 3 bases and the J gene lost 9 bases, with 12 bases spanning the gap. This CDR3 has 12 amino acids. The chain's CDR3 is CASSQDPTRQYF. Here the CDR3 DNA reads TGTGCCAGCAGCCAGGATCCTACGAGGCAGTACTTC.